This T cell receptor (beta chain) was sequenced for a study of T cells in Graves' hyperthyroidism and ophthalmopathy. Study-wide context: Peripheral blood was taken when the disease was first diagnosed, before any treatment began.

TCR beta CDR3 regions were amplified from RNA transcripts. First-round RT-PCR with HTBI primers amplified the TCR CDR3 region. Using its own MiXCR run on the multiplex PCR reads, TCRdb lists one record per CDR3 protein. The sample consists of around 240,000 distinct CDR3 sequences, about a sixth of them appearing once. This clonotype was counted ten times or more. Fresh peripheral blood, under 13 ml, was the source of the PBMCs. The length of the CDR3 is 14 residues. Germline V lookup: CDR1 GTSNPN, CDR2 SVGIG (reference sequence). V shed 4 bases and J 2 bases; nucleotides not matched to a gene: 7. Input material: blood. The chain joins TRBV30 to TRBJ1-2; the match to TRBD1 covers 7 bases. The receptor was derived from a woman aged 18-29 years with Graves' ophthalmopathy. This CDR3 reads CAWTPGQTNYGYTF. The CDR3 DNA sequence: TGTGCCTGGACTCCGGGACAGACAAACTATGGCTACACCTTC.